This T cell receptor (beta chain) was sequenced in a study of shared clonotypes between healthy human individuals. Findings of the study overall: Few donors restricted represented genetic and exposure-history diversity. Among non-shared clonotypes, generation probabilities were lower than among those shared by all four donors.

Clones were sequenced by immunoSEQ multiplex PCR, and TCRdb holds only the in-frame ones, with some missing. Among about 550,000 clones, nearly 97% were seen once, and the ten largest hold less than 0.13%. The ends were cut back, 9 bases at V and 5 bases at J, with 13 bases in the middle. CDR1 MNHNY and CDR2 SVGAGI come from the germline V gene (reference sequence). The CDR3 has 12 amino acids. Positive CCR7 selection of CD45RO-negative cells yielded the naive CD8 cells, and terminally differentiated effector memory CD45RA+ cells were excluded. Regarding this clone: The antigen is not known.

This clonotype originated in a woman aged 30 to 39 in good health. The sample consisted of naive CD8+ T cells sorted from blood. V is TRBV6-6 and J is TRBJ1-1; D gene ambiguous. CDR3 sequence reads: CASNTPGTEAFF. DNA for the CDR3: TGTGCCAGTAATACACCCGGGACTGAAGCTTTCTTT.